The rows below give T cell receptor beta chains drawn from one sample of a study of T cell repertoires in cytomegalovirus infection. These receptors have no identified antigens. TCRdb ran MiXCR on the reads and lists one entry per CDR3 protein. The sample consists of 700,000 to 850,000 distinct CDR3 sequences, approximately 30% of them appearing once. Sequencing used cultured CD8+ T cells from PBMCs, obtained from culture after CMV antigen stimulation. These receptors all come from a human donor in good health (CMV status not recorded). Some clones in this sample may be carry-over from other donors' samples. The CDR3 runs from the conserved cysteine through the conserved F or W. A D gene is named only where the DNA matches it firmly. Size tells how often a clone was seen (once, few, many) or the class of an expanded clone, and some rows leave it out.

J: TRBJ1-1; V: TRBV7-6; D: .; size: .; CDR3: CASSWSASNTEAFF; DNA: TGTGCCAGCAGCTGGTCAGCTTCGAACACTGAAGCTTTCTTT
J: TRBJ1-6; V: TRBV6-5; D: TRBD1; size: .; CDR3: CASRENPEIGQGYSPLHF; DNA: TGTGCCAGCAGAGAGAACCCCGAGATCGGACAGGGGTATTCACCCCTCCACTTT
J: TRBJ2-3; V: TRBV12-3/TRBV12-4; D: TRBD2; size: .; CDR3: CASRASGGNSDTQYF; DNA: TGTGCCAGCAGGGCTAGCGGGGGGAACTCAGATACGCAGTATTTT
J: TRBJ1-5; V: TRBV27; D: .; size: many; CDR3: CASSPVYSNQPQHF; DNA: TGTGCCAGCAGCCCCGTATATAGCAATCAGCCCCAGCATTTT
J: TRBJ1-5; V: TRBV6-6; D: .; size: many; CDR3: CASRPDRGGGNQPQHF; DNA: TGTGCCAGCAGGCCGGACAGAGGAGGGGGCAATCAGCCCCAGCATTTT
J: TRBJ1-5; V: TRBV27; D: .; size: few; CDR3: CASWVRAGWFNQPQHF; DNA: TGTGCCAGCTGGGTAAGGGCAGGGTGGTTCAATCAGCCCCAGCATTTT
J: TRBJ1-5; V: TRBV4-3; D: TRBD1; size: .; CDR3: CASSQDQGGTNSNQPQHF; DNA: TGCGCCAGCAGCCAAGATCAGGGGGGGACGAATAGCAATCAGCCCCAGCATTTT
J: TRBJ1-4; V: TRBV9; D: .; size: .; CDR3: CASGGGGVPNEKLFF; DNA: TGTGCCAGCGGAGGGGGGGGAGTCCCTAATGAAAAACTGTTTTTT
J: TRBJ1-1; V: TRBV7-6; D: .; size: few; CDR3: CASSFSETGNTEAFF; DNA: TGTGCCAGCAGCTTCTCGGAGACAGGGAACACTGAAGCTTTCTTT
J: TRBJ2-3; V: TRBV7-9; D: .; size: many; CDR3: CASSLNFGVDRTDTQYF; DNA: TGTGCCAGCAGCTTGAATTTCGGGGTAGACCGCACAGATACGCAGTATTTT
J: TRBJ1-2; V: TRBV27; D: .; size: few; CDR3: CASSEKSWNGYTF; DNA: TGTGCCAGCAGCGAGAAGAGCTGGAATGGCTACACCTTC
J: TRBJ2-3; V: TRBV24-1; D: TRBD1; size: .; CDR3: CATSDSGQGLTDTQYF; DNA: TGTGCCACCAGTGATTCCGGACAGGGACTCACAGATACGCAGTATTTT
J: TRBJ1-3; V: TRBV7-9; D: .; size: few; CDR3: CASPGTHGNTIYF; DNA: TGTGCCAGCCCCGGGACACATGGAAACACCATATATTTT
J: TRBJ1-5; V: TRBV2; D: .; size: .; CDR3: CASRDGKNQPQHF; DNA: TGTGCCAGCAGAGACGGAAAGAATCAGCCCCAGCATTTT
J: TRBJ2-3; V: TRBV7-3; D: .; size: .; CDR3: CASSFRGLKTDTQYF; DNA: TGTGCCAGCAGCTTCAGGGGTTTAAAAACAGATACGCAGTATTTT
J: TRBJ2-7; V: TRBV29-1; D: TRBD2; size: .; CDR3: CSVETSGGSSYEQYF; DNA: TGCAGCGTTGAGACTAGCGGGGGTTCCTCCTACGAGCAGTACTTC
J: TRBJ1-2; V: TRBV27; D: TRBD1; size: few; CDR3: CASSPFGGQTGTGYTF; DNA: TGTGCCAGCAGCCCTTTCGGAGGGCAGACAGGGACCGGCTACACCTTC
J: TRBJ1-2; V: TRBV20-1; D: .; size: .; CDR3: CSARGRAEIYGYTF; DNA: TGCAGTGCGAGGGGTCGGGCAGAAATTTATGGCTACACCTTC
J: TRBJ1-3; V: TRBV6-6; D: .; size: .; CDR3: CASSGGVERAGLNSGNTIYF; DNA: TGTGCCAGCAGTGGGGGTGTGGAGAGGGCTGGTCTTAACTCTGGAAACACCATATATTTT
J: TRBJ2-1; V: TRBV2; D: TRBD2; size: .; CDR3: CASSTGLGGYNEQFF; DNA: TGTGCCAGCAGTACCGGACTAGGAGGCTACAATGAGCAGTTCTTC
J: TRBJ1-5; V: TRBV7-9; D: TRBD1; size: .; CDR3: CASSFSGQGAGQPQHF; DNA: TGTGCCAGCAGCTTTTCGGGACAGGGGGCCGGTCAGCCCCAGCATTTT
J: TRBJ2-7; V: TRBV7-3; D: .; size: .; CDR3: CASSFRADFYEQYF; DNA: TGTGCCAGCAGCTTCCGCGCCGATTTCTACGAGCAGTACTTC
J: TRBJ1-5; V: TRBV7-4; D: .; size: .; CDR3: CASSPEGSYSNQPQHF; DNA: TGTGCCAGCAGTCCAGAAGGGTCTTATAGCAATCAGCCCCAGCATTTT
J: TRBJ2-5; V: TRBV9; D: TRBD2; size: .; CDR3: CASSGGTSGGNQETQYF; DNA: TGTGCCAGCAGCGGCGGGACTAGCGGGGGGAACCAAGAGACCCAGTACTTC
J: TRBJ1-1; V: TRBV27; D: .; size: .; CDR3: CASSSWANTEAFF; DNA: TGTGCCAGCAGTTCTTGGGCGAACACTGAAGCTTTCTTT
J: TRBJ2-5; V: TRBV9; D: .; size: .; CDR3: CASSPYGSGEETQYF; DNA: TGTGCCAGCAGCCCCTATGGCAGCGGAGAAGAGACCCAGTACTTC
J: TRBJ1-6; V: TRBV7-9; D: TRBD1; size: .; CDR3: CASSPPISTGDSPLHF; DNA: TGTGCCAGCAGCCCCCCGATTTCGACAGGGGATTCACCCCTCCACTTT
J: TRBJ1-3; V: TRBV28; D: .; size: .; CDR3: CASSLWWREQNTIYF; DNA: TGTGCCAGCAGTTTATGGTGGAGGGAGCAGAACACCATATATTTT
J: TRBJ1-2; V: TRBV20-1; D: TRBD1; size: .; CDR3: CSVKPPGGNYGYTF; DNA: TGCAGTGTCAAGCCGCCAGGGGGCAACTATGGCTACACCTTC
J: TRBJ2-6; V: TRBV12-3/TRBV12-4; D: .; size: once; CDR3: CASSFRASGASVLTF; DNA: TGTGCCAGCAGTTTTCGGGCCTCTGGGGCCAGCGTCCTGACTTTC
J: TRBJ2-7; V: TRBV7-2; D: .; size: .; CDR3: CASSQGSLRGATYEQYF; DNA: TGTGCCAGCAGCCAAGGAAGCCTCCGGGGAGCTACCTACGAGCAGTACTTC
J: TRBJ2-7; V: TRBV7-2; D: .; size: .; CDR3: CASSSVVRGIFYEQYF; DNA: TGTGCCAGCAGCTCAGTCGTTCGGGGCATATTCTACGAGCAGTACTTC
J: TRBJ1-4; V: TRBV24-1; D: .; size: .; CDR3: CATSNGGGVGEKLFF; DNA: TGTGCCACCAGTAATGGGGGGGGTGTTGGAGAAAAACTGTTTTTT
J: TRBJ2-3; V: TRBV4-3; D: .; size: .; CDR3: CASTEEASTDTQYF; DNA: TGCGCCAGCACTGAGGAGGCTTCCACAGATACGCAGTATTTT
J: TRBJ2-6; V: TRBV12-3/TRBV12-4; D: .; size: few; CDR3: CASSQTESSGANVLTF; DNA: TGTGCCAGCAGTCAAACAGAGAGCTCTGGGGCCAACGTCCTGACTTTC
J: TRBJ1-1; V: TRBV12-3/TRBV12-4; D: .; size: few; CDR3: CASSTLPMEAFF; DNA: TGTGCCAGCAGTACATTGCCGATGGAAGCTTTCTTT
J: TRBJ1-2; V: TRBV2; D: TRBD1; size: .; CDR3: CASSESGQGGSNYGYTF; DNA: TGTGCCAGCAGTGAAAGCGGACAGGGAGGCTCTAACTATGGCTACACCTTC
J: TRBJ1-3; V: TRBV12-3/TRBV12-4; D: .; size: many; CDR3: CASSPPGPSGNTIYF; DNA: TGTGCCAGCAGTCCACCGGGACCCTCTGGAAACACCATATATTTT
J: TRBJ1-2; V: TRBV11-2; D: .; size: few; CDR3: CASSLGGGVRGYTF; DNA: TGTGCCAGCAGCTTAGGCGGGGGTGTTCGTGGCTACACCTTC
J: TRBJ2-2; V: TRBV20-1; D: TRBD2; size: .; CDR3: CSARGLAGDSNTGELFF; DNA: TGCAGTGCTAGAGGGCTAGCGGGGGACTCTAACACCGGGGAGCTGTTTTTT
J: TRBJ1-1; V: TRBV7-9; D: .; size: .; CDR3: CASTRGTSRTEAFF; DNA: TGTGCCAGCACCCGGGGGACAAGTCGAACTGAAGCTTTCTTT
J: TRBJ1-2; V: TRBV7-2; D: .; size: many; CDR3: CASSLRWRDGYTF; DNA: TGTGCCAGCAGTCTAAGGTGGAGAGATGGCTACACCTTC
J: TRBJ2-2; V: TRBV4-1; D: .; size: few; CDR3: CASSQERGNTGELFF; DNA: TGCGCCAGCAGCCAAGAAAGGGGGAACACCGGGGAGCTGTTTTTT